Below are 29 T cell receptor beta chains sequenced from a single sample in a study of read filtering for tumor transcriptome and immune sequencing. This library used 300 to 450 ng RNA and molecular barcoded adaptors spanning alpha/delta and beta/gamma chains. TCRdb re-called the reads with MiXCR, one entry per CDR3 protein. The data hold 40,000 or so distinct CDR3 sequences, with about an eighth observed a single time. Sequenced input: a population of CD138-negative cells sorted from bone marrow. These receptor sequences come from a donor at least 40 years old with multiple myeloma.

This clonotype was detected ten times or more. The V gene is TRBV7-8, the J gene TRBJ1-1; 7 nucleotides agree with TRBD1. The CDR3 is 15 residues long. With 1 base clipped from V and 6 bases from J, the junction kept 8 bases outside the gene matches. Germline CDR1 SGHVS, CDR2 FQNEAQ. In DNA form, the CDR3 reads TGTGCCAGCAGCTTAGGGGGTGGTCAGGGGGCTGAAGCTTTCTTT. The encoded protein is CASSLGGGQGAEAFF. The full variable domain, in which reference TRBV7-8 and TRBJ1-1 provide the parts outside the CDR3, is GAGVSQSPRYKVAKRGQDVALRCDPISGHVSLFWYQQALGQGPEFLTYFQNEAQLDKSGLPSDRFFAERPEGSVSTLKIQRTQQEDSAVYLCASSLGGGQGAEAFFGQGTRLTVV.

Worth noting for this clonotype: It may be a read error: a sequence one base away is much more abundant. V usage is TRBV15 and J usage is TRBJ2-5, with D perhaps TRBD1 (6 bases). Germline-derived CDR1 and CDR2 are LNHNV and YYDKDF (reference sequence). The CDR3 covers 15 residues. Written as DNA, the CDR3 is TGTGCCACCAGCTCCTATCGGACAGACCAAGATACCCAGTACTTC. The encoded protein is CATSSYRTDQDTQYF.

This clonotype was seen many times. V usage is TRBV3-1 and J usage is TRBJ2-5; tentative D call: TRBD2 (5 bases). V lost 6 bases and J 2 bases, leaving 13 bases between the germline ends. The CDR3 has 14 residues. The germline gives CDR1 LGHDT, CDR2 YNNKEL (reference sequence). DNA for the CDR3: TGTGCCAGCAGATTGGCCGGGAAACAAGAGACCCAGTACTTC. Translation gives CASRLAGKQETQYF.

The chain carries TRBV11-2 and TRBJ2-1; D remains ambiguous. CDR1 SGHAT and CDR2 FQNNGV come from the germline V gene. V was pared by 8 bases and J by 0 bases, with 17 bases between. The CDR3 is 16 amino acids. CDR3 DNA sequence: TGTGCCAGCGACCGCCATAGCTCTCGCTCCTACAATGAGCAGTTCTTC. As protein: CASDRHSSRSYNEQFF.

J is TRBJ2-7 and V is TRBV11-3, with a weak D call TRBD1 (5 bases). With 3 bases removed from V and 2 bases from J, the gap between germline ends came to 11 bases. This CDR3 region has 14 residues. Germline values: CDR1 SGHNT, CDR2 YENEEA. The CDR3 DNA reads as TGTGCCAGCAGCTTGGAAGGGGTCGCCTACGAGCAGTACTTC. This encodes CASSLEGVAYEQYF.

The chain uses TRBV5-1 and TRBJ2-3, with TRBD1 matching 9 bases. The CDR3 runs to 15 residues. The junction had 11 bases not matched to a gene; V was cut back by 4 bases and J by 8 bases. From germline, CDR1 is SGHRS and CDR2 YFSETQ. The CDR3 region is CASSIGQGSYVTQYF. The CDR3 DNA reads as TGCGCCAGCAGCATAGGACAGGGGAGTTACGTTACGCAGTATTTT.

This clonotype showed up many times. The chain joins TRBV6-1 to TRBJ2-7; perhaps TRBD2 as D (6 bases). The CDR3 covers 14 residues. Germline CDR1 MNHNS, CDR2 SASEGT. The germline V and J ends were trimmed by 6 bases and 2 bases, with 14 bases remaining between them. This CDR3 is CASSEAGRTYEQYF. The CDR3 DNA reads TGTGCCAGCAGCGAGGCGGGACGGACCTACGAGCAGTACTTC.

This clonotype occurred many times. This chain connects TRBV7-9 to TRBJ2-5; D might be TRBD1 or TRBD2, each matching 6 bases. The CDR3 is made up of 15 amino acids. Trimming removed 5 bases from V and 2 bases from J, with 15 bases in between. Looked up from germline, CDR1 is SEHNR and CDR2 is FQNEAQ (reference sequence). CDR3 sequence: CASSPRGTYQETQYF. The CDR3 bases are TGTGCCAGCAGCCCCCGCGGGACATATCAAGAGACCCAGTACTTC.

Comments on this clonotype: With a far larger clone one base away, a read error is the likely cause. CDR3 amino acids: CASSYSMGAAGNIIYF. For the CDR3, the DNA is TGTGCCAGCAGCTACTCAATGGGGGCAGCTGGAAACATCATATATTTT. The chain is built from TRBV7-2 and TRBJ1-3; tentatively, D is TRBD1 (6 bases). This CDR3 has 16 amino acids. Germline CDR1 is SGHTA and CDR2 is FQGNSA.

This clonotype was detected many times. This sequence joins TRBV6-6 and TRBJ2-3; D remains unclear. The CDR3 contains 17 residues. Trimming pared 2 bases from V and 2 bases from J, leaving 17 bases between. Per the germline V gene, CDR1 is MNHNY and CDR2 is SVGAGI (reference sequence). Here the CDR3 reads CASSYAPRRALTDTQYF. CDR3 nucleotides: TGTGCCAGCAGTTACGCCCCTAGGAGAGCCCTCACAGATACGCAGTATTTT.

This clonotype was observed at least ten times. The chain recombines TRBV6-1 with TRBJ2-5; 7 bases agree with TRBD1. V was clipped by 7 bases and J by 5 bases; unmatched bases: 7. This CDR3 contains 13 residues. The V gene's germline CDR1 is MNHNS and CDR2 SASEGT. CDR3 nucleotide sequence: TGTGCCAGCAATACAGGGGACCGCGAGACCCAGTACTTC. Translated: CASNTGDRETQYF.

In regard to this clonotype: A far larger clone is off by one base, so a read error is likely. CDR3 sequence: CASSLARGLGSHGQFF. The CDR3, as DNA: TGTGCCAGCAGCTTAGCGCGGGGACTAGGATCACATGGGCAGTTCTTC. V usage is TRBV11-2 and J usage is TRBJ2-1; 8 nucleotides align to TRBD2. Germline V CDR1 and CDR2: SGHAT, FQNNGV. The CDR3 has 16 residues. V trimming: 1 base; J trimming: 12 bases; junction bases outside the gene matches: 14.

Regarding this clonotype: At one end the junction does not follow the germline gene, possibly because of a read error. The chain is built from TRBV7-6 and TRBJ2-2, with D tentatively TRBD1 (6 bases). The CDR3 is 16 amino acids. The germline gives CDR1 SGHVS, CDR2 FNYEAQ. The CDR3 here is CASSGSRGGYTGELLF. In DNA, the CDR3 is TGTGCCAGCAGCGGATCGAGAGGGGGATATACCGGGGAGCTGCTTTTT. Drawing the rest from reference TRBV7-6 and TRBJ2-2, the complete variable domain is GAGVSQSPRYKVTKRGQDVALRCDPISGHVSLYWYRQALGQGPEFLTYFNYEAQQDKSGLPNDRFSAERPEGSISTLTIQRTEQRDSAMYRCASSGSRGGYTGELLFGEGSRLTVL.

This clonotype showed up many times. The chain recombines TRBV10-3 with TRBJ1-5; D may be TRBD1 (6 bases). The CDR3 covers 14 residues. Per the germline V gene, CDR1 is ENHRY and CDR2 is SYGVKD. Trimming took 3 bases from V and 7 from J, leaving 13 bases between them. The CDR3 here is CAISDKGEWQPQHF. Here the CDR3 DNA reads TGTGCCATCAGTGATAAGGGGGAATGGCAGCCCCAGCATTTT.

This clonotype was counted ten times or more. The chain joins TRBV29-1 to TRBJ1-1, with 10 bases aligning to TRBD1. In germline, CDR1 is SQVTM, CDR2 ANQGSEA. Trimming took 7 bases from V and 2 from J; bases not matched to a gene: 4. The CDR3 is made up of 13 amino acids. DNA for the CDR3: TGCAGCGCCGGACAGGGGGAAAACACTGAAGCTTTCTTT. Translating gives CSAGQGENTEAFF. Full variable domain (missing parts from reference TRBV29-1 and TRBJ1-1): SAVISQKPSRDICQRGTSLTIQCQVDSQVTMMFWYRQQPGQSLTLIATANQGSEATYESGFVIDKFPISRPNLTFSTLTVSNMSPEDSSIYLCSAGQGENTEAFFGQGTRLTVV.

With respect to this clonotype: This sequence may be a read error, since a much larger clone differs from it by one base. This CDR3 reads CASVRGWADTQYF. The CDR3 bases are TGTGCCAGCGTAAGGGGTTGGGCAGATACGCAGTATTTT. J is TRBJ2-3 and V is TRBV28; tentative D call: TRBD1 (5 bases). This CDR3 spans 13 amino acids. The V end was cut by 8 bases, the J end by 4 bases, with 13 bases between. Looked up from germline, CDR1 is MDHEN and CDR2 is SYDVKM.

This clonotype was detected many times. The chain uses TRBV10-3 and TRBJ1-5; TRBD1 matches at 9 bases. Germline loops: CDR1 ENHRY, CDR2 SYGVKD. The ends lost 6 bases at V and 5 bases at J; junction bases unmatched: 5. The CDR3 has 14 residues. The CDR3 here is CAISEDRGYQPQHF. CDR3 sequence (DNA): TGTGCCATCAGCGAGGACAGGGGATATCAGCCCCAGCATTTT.

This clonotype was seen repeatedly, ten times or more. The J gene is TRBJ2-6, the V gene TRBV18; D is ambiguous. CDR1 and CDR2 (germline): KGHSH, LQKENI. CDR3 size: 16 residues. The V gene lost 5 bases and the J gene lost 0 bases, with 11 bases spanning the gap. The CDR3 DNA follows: TGTGCCAGCTCATCGACGGGCGGCTCTGGGGCCAACGTCCTGACTTTC. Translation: CASSSTGGSGANVLTF.

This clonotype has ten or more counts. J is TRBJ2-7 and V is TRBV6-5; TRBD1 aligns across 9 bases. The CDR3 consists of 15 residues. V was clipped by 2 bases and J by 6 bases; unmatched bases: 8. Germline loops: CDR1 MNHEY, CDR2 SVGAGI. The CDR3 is CASSYADRGKSEQYF. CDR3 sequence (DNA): TGTGCCAGCAGTTACGCGGACAGGGGAAAGAGCGAGCAGTACTTC.

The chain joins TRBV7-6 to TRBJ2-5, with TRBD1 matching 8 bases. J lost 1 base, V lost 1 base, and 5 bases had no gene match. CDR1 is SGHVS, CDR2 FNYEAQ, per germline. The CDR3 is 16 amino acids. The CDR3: CASSLVGTGSQETQYF. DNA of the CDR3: TGTGCCAGCAGCTTAGTCGGGACAGGAAGCCAAGAGACCCAGTACTTC. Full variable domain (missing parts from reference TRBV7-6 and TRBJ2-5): GAGVSQSPRYKVTKRGQDVALRCDPISGHVSLYWYRQALGQGPEFLTYFNYEAQQDKSGLPNDRFSAERPEGSISTLTIQRTEQRDSAMYRCASSLVGTGSQETQYFGPGTRLLVL.

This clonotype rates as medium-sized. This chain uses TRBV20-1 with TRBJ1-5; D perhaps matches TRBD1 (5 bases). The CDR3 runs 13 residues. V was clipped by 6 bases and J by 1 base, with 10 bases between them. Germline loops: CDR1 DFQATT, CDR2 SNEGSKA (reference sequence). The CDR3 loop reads CSATQGSNQPQHF. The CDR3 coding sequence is TGCAGTGCGACCCAGGGAAGCAATCAGCCCCAGCATTTT.

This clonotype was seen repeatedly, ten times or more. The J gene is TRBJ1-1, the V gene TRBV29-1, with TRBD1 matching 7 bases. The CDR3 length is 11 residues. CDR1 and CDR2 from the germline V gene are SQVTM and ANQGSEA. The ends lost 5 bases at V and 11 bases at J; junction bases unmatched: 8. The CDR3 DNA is TGCAGCGTTTCTAACGACAGGGCCGCTTTCTTT. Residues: CSVSNDRAAFF.

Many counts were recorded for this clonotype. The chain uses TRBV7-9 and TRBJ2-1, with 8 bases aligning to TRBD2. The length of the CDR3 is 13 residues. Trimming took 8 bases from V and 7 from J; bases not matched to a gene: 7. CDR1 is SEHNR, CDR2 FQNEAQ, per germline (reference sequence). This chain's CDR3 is CASGRGGRNEQFF. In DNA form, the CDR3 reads TGTGCCAGCGGTCGGGGGGGGCGGAATGAGCAGTTCTTC.

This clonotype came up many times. DNA of the CDR3: TGTGCCAGCTCGACAGTTTTAGCGGGCGAGCAGTACTTC. Translation: CASSTVLAGEQYF. The V call is TRBV3-1, the J call TRBJ2-7; TRBD2 agrees at 7 bases. The V gene's germline CDR1 is LGHDT and CDR2 YNNKEL (reference sequence). CDR3 size: 13 residues. The V and J ends lost 8 bases and 6 bases, in that order; junction bases with no gene match: 10.

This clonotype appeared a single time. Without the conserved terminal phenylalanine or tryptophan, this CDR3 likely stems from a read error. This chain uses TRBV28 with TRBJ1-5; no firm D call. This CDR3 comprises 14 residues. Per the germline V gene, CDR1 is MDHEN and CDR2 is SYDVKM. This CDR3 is CASSSRHLNRPQHS. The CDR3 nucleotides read TGTGCCAGCAGTTCCAGACATCTTAATCGGCCCCAGCATTCT.

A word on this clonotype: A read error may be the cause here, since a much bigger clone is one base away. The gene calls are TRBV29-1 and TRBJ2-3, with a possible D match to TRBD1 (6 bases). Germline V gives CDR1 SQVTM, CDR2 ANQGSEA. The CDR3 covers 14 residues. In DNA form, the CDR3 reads TGCAGCGTTGAAGGGGCGGACAGTACAGATACGCCGTATTTT. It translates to CSVEGADSTDTPYF.

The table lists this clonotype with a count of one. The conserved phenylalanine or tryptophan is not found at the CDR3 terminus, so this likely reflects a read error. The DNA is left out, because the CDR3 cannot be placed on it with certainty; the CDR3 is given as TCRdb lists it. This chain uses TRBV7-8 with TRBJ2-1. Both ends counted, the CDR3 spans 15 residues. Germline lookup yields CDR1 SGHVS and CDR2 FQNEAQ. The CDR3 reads CASSWPGASYNEQFL.

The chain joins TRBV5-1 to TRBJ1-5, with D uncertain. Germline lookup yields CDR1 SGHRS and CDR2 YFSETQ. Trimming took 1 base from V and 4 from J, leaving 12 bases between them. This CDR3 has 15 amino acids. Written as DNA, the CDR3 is TGCGCCAGCAGCTTGTTGGGTGCAGTAAATCAGCCCCAGCATTTT. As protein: CASSLLGAVNQPQHF.

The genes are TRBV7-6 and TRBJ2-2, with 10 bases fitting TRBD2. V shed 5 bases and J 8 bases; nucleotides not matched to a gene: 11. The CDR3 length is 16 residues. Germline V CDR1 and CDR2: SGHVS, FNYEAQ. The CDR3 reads CASSPRGTSVRGELFF. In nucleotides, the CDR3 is TGTGCCAGCAGCCCCCGCGGGACTAGCGTACGGGGGGAGCTGTTTTTT.